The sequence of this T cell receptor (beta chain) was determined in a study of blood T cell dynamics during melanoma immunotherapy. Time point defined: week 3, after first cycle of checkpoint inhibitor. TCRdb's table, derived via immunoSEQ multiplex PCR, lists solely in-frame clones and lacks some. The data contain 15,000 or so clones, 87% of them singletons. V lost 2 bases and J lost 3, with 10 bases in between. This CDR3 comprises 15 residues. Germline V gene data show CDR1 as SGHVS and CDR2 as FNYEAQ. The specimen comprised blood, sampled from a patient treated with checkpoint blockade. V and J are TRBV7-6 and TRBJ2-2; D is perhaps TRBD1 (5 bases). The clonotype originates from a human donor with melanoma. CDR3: CASSLSTTDTGELFF. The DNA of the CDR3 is TGTGCCAGCAGCTTAAGTACGACAGACACCGGGGAGCTGTTTTTT. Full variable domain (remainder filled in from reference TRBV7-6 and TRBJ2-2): GAGVSQSPRYKVTKRGQDVALRCDPISGHVSLYWYRQALGQGPEFLTYFNYEAQQDKSGLPNDRFSAERPEGSISTLTIQRTEQRDSAMYRCASSLSTTDTGELFFGEGSRLTVL.